This T cell receptor (beta chain) was found in a study of T cells in AML relapse after transplant (dated by TCRdb to about 2019). For the study in its entirety: Remission controls were clinically matched patients who maintained long-term complete remission with more than 3 years of follow-up. In patients given allogeneic HSCT for myeloid malignancy, this retrospective study looked at bone marrow T cells, examining both their TCR repertoires and their inhibitory receptor expression. Remission samples were obtained from bone marrow collected about 1 year after HSCT from patients in whom complete remission was maintained. Overall results and qualifications from the work: The TCR repertoire comparisons were based on very few samples, with only three individuals in each group for unsorted bone marrow.

Cut back by 4 bases and 4 bases, the V and J ends lie 13 bases apart. Reading from cysteine to phenylalanine, the CDR3 counts 14 amino acids. Only the CDR3 DNA is retained, 42 bases long and in frame from the first base. Based on the germline V gene (reference sequence), the CDR1 and CDR2 sequences are LNHDA and SQIVND. The library was generated by PCR. Instead of multiplex PCR, a modified RACE PCR protocol was used to amplify TCR alpha and beta chains from RNA. Libraries were sequenced on an Illumina MiSeq, and raw reads were demultiplexed according to sample-specific barcode combinations. The paper's processing steps were these. MiXCR software was used to identify TCR clonotypes from the sequencing reads. The public reads were reanalyzed by TCRdb: fastp trimming at Q25, MiXCR alignment, in-frame beta chains only. Each CDR3 protein appears once, grouped with its most common genes and DNA. These V and J calls derive from TCRdb rather than the authors' analysis. This sample lists thousands of distinct CDR3 sequences; roughly 10% were detected once. The top ten clonotypes cover about 34% of the sample.

Within its sample, this clonotype is medium-sized (0.01 to 0.1%). Which antigen it targets is not known. No much larger clone is present one base from it, and per-base qualities are unavailable. The chain uses TRBV19 and TRBJ1-2; the D gene cannot be named for sure. This sequence originates from a human donor who had a stem cell transplant for acute myeloid leukemia. After a transplant, some T cells may be the graft donor's own cells. The sample consisted of bone marrow, either the whole sample or a sorted T cell fraction (not recorded which), taken in complete remission. The CDR3 protein sequence reads: CASSTRHGGYGYTF. The DNA reads TGTGCCAGTAGTACACGACACGGCGGCTATGGCTACACCTTC.